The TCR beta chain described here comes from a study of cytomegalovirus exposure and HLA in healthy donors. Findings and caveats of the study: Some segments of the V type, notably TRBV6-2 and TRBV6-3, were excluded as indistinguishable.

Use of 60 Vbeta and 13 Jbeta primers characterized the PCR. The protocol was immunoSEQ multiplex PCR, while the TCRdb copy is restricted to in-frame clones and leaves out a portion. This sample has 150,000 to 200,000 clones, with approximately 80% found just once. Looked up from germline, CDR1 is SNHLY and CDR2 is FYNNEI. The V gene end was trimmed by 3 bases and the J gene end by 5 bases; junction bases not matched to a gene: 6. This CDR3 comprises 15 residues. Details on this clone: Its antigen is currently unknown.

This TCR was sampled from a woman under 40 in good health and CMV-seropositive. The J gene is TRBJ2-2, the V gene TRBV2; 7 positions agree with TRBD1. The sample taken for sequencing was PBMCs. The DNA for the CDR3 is TGTGCCAGCAGTGACGCTGACAGGGAAACCGGGGAGCTGTTTTTT. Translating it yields CASSDADRETGELFF.